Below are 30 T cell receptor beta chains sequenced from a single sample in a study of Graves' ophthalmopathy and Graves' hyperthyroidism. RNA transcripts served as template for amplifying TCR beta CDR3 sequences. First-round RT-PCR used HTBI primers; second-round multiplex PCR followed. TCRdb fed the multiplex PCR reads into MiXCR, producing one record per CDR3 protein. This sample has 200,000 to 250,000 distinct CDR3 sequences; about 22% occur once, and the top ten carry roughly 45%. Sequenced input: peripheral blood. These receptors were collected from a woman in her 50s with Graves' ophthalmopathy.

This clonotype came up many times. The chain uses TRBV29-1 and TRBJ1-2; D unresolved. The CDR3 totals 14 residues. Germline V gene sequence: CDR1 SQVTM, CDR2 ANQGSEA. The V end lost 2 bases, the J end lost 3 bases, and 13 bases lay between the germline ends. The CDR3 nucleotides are TGCAGCGTTGAAATACTCGGGAAGGACTATGGCTACACCTTC. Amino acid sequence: CSVEILGKDYGYTF.

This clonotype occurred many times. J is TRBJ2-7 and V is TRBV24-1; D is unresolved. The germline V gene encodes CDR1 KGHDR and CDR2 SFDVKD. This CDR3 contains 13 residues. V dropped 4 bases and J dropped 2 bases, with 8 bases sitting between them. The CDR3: CATSEAHAYEQYF. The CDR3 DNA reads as TGTGCCACCAGTGAGGCGCACGCCTACGAGCAGTACTTC.

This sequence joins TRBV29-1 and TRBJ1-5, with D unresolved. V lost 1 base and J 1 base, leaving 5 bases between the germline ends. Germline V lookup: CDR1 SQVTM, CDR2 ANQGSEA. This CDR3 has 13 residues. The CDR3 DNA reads TGCAGCGTTGAAGGTGACAGCAATCAGCCCCAGCATTTT. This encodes CSVEGDSNQPQHF.

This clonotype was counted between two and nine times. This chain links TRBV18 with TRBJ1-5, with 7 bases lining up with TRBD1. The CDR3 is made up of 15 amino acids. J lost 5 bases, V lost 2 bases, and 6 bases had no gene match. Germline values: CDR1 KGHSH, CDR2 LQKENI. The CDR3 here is CASSPTTGVDQPQHF. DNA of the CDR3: TGTGCCAGCTCACCAACCACAGGGGTGGATCAGCCCCAGCATTTT.

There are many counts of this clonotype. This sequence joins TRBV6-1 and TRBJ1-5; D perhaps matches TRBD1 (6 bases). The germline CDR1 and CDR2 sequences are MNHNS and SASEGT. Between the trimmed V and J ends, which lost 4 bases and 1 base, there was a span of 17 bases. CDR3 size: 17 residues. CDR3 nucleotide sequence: TGTGCCAGCAGTGCAACCGCTTGGACAGAAAGCAATCAGCCCCAGCATTTT. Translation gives CASSATAWTESNQPQHF.

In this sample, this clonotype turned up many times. CDR3: CASSNYGTTKNIQYF. As DNA, the CDR3 is TGTGCCAGCTCGAACTACGGGACAACCAAAAACATTCAGTACTTC. The rearrangement joins TRBV13 to TRBJ2-4, with TRBD1 as a possible D gene (6 bases). CDR1 and CDR2 from the germline V gene are PRHDT and FYEKMQ (reference sequence). CDR3 length: 15 residues. Trimming cost V 8 bases and J 2 bases, with 16 bases left between them. Using reference TRBV13 and TRBJ2-4 for the parts outside the CDR3, the full variable domain is AAGVIQSPRHLIKEKRETATLKCYPIPRHDTVYWYQQGPGQDPQFLISFYEKMQSDKGSIPDRFSAQQFSDYHSELNMSSLELGDSALYFCASSNYGTTKNIQYFGAGTRLSVL.

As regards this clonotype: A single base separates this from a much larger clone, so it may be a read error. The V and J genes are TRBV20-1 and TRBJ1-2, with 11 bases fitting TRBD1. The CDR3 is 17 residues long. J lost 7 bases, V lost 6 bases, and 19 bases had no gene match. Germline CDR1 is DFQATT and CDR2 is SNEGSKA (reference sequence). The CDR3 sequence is CSALDGQGAFDLGGYTF. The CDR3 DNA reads TGCAGTGCCCTTGACGGACAGGGGGCGTTTGATCTGGGTGGCTACACCTTC.

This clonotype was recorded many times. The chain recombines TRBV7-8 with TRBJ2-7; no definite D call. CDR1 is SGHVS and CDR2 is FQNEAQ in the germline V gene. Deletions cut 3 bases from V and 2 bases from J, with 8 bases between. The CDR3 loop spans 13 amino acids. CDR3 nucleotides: TGTGCCAGCAGCTTGAACAGACCCTACGAGCAGTACTTC. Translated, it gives CASSLNRPYEQYF.

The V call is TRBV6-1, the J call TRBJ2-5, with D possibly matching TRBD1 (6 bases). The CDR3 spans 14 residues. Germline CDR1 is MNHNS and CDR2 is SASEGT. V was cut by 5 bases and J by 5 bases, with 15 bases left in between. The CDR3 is CASSRTLRGETQYF. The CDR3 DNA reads TGTGCCAGCAGTAGGACCTTGAGGGGGGAGACCCAGTACTTC.

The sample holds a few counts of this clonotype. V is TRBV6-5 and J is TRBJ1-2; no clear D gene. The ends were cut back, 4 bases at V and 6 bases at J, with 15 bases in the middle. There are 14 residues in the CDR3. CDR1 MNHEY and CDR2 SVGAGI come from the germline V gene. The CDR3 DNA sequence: TGTGCCAGCAGTTCCCAACCCCCCCTGGATGGCTACACCTTC. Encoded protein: CASSSQPPLDGYTF.

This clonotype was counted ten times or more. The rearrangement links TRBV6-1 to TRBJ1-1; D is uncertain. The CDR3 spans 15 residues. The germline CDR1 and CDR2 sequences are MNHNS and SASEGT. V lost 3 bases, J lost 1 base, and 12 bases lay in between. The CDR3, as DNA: TGTGCCAGCAGTGAGTATAGGGTCACGAACACTGAAGCTTTCTTT. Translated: CASSEYRVTNTEAFF.

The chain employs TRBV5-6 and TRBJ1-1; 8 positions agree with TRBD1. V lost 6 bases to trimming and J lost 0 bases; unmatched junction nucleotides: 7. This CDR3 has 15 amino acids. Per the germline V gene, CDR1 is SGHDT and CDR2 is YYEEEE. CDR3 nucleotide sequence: TGTGCCAGCACTTTCCGGGACAGGCTGAACACTGAAGCTTTCTTT. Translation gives CASTFRDRLNTEAFF.

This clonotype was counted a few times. DNA of the CDR3: TGTGCCAGCAGCGTATTAGCGGGAGGTCTCAAAAACATTCAGTACTTC. Translated, it gives CASSVLAGGLKNIQYF. The rearrangement uses TRBV9 and TRBJ2-4; 10 nucleotides match TRBD2. The trim removed 1 base at V and 3 bases at J, leaving 4 bases unmatched. The CDR3 has 16 amino acids. Germline CDR1 SGDLS, CDR2 YYNGEE.

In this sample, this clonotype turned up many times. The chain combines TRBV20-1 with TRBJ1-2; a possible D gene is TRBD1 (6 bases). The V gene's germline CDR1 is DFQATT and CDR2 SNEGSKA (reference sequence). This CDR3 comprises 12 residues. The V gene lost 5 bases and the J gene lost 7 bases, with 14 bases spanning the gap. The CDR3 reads CSARWRTVGYTF. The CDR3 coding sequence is TGCAGTGCTCGATGGAGGACAGTTGGCTACACCTTC.

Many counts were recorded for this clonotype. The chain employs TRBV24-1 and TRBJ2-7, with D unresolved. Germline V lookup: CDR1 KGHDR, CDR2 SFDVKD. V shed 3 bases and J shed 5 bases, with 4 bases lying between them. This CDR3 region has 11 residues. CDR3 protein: CATSDRDEQYF. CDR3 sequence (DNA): TGTGCCACCAGTGATAGGGACGAGCAGTACTTC.

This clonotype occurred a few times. The CDR3 sequence is CASQVGDQPQHF. In DNA form, the CDR3 reads TGTGCCAGCCAGGTAGGAGATCAGCCCCAGCATTTT. The chain uses TRBV28 and TRBJ1-5; D is unresolved. CDR1 MDHEN and CDR2 SYDVKM come from the germline V gene. The CDR3 runs to 12 residues. Trimming cost V 8 bases and J 5 bases, with 10 bases left between them.

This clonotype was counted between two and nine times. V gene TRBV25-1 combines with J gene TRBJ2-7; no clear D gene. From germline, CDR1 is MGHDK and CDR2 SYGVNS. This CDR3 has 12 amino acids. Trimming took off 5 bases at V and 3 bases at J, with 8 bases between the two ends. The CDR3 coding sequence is TGTGCCAGCAGTAACTGGGTCTACGAGCAGTACTTC. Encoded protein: CASSNWVYEQYF.

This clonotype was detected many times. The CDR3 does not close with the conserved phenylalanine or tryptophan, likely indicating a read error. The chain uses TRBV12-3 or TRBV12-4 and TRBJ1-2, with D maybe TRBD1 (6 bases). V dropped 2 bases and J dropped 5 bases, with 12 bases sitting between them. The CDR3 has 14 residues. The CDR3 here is CASSLSRTVYGYTL. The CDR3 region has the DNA TGTGCCAGCAGTTTATCTCGGACAGTGTATGGCTACACCCTC.

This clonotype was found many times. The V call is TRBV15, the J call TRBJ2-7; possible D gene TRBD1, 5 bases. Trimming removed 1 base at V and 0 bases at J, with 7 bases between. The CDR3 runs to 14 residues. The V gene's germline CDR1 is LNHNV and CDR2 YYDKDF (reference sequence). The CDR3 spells CATSRGQISYEQYF. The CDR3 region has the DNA TGTGCCACCAGCAGAGGACAGATCTCCTACGAGCAGTACTTC.

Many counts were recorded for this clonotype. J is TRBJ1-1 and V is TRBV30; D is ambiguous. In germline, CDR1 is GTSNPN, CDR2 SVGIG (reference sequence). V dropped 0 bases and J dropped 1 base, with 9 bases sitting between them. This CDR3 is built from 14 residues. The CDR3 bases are TGTGCCTGGAGTGTAACTAACCCGAACACTGAAGCTTTCTTT. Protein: CAWSVTNPNTEAFF.

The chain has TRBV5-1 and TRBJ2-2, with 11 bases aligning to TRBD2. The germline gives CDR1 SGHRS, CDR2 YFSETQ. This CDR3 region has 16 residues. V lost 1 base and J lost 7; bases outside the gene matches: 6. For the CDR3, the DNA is TGCGCCAGCAGCTTGATGACTAGCGGGATGGTCGGGGAGCTGTTTTTT. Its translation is CASSLMTSGMVGELFF. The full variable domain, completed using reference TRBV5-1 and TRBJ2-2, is KAGVTQTPRYLIKTRGQQVTLSCSPISGHRSVSWYQQTPGQGLQFLFEYFSETQRNKGNFPGRFSGRQFSNSRSEMNVSTLELGDSALYLCASSLMTSGMVGELFFGEGSRLTVL.

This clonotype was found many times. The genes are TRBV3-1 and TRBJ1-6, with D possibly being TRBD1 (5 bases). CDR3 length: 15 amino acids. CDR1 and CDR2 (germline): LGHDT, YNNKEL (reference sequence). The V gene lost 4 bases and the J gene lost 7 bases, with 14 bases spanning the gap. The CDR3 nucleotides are TGTGCCAGCAGCCTTTTGGGGACGGAGAATTCACCCCTCCACTTT. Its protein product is CASSLLGTENSPLHF.

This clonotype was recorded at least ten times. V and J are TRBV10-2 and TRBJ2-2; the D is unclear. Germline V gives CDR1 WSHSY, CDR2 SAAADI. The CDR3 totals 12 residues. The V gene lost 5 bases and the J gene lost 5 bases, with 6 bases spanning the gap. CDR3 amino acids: CASSRPTGELFF. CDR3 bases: TGCGCCAGCAGTAGGCCTACCGGGGAGCTGTTTTTT.

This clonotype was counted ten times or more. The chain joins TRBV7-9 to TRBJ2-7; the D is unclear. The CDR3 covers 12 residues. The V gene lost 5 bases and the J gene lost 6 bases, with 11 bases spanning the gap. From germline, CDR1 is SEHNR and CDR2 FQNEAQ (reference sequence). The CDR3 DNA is TGTGCCAGCAGCAAAGACTGGGGCGAGCAGTACTTC. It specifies CASSKDWGEQYF.

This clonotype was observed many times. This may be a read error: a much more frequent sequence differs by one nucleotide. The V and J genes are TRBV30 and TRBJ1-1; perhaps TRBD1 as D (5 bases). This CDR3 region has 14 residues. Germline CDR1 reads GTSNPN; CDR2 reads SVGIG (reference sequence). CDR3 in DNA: TGTGCCTGGAGTCGGGCGGGGCCGAACACTGAAGCTTCCTTT. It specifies CAWSRAGPNTEASF.

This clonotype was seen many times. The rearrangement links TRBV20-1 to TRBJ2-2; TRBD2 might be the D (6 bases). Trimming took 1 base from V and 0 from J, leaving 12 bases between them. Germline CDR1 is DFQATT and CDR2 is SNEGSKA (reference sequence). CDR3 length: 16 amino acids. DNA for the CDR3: TGCAGTGCTAGAGGGGTTGGGGGGTCGAACACCGGGGAGCTGTTTTTT. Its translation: CSARGVGGSNTGELFF.

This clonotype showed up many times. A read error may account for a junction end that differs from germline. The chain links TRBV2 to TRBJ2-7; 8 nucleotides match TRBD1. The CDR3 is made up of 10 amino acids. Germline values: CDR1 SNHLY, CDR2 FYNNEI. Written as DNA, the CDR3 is TGTGCCAGCAGGGGGACAGGTGCGGACTTC. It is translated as CASRGTGADF.

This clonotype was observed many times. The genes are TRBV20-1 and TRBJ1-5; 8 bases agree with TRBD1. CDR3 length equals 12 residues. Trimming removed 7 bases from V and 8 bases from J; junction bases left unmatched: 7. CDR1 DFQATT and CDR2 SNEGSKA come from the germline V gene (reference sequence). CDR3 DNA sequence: TGCAGTGTTAGGACAGGGAACAAGCCCCAGCATTTT. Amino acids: CSVRTGNKPQHF.

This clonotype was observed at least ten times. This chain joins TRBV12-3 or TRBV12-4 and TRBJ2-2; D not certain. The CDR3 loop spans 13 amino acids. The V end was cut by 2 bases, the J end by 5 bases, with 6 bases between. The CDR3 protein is CASSLKGTGELFF. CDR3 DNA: TGTGCCAGCAGTTTAAAGGGTACCGGGGAGCTGTTTTTT.

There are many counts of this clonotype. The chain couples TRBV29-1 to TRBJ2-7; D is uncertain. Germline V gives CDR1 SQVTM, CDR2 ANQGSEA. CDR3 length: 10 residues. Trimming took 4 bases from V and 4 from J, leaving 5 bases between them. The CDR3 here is CSVVSYEQYF. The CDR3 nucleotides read TGCAGCGTTGTATCGTACGAGCAGTACTTC.